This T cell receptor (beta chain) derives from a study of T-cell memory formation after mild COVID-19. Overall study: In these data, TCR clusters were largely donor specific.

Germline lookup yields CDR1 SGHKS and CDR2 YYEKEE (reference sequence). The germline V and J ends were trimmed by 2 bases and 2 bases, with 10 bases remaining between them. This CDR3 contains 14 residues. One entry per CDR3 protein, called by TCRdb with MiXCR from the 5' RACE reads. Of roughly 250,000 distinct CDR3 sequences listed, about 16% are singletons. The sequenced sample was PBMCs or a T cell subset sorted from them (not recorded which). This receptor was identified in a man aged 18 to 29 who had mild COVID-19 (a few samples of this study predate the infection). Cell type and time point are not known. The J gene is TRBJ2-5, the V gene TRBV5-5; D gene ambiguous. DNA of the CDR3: TGTGCCAGCAGCTTCACAGTGAATCAAGAGACCCAGTACTTC. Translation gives CASSFTVNQETQYF.